Listed here are 30 T cell receptor beta chains from one sample, sequenced in a study of T cells in Graves' hyperthyroidism and ophthalmopathy. RNA transcripts provided the source from which TCR beta CDR3 regions were amplified. The TCR CDR3 was amplified in a first-round RT-PCR using the HTBI primer set. TCRdb redid the calling of the multiplex PCR reads with MiXCR, one entry per CDR3 protein. Among around 400,000 distinct CDR3 sequences listed, 15% to 17% were seen once. The sequencing input was blood. The source of these receptors is a young woman with Graves' hyperthyroidism that later progressed to Graves' ophthalmopathy.

Many counts were recorded for this clonotype. CDR3 protein: CASSLVGGHNSGANVLTF. CDR3 sequence (DNA): TGTGCCAGCAGCTTAGTAGGGGGTCACAACTCTGGGGCCAACGTCCTGACTTTC. The chain is built from TRBV7-9 and TRBJ2-6, with D possibly matching TRBD1 (6 bases). The germline CDR1 and CDR2 sequences are SEHNR and FQNEAQ (reference sequence). CDR3 size: 18 residues. V was cut by 1 base and J by 0 bases, with 13 bases left in between.

This clonotype was seen repeatedly, ten times or more. The chain has TRBV29-1 and TRBJ2-1; 9 nucleotides align to TRBD2. Germline V gene sequence: CDR1 SQVTM, CDR2 ANQGSEA. Losses at the gene ends were 6 bases for V and 3 bases for J; bases not matched to a gene: 3. CDR3 length equals 13 residues. This chain's CDR3 is CSVGTSSYNEQFF. In nucleotides, the CDR3 is TGCAGCGTCGGGACTAGCAGCTACAATGAGCAGTTCTTC.

This chain links TRBV6-5 with TRBJ2-5; 9 bases align to TRBD1. Matching the DNA end better, TRBJ2-4 makes the J call doubtful. Germline CDR1 reads MNHEY; CDR2 reads SVGAGI. The CDR3 has 13 amino acids. The CDR3 here is CASSYGTGNIQYF. The CDR3 bases are TGTGCCAGCAGTTATGGGACAGGGAACATTCAGTACTTC.

This clonotype was picked up many times. The genes are TRBV5-1 and TRBJ2-6, with D tentatively TRBD1 (6 bases). The CDR3 is made up of 16 amino acids. Germline V lookup: CDR1 SGHRS, CDR2 YFSETQ. The V gene lost 0 bases and the J gene lost 4 bases, with 11 bases spanning the gap. The CDR3 loop is CASSLGQVTGANVLTF. The CDR3 DNA reads TGCGCCAGCAGCTTGGGACAGGTGACCGGGGCCAACGTCCTGACTTTC.

This clonotype was counted a few times. The chain couples TRBV7-8 to TRBJ2-7; maybe TRBD2 (6 bases). In germline, CDR1 is SGHVS, CDR2 FQNEAQ. The V end was cut by 5 bases, the J end by 1 base, with 15 bases between. The CDR3 runs to 15 residues. CDR3 residues: CASSPRLEGSYEQYF. In nucleotides, the CDR3 is TGTGCCAGCAGCCCCCGGTTGGAGGGGTCCTACGAGCAGTACTTC.

This clonotype was recorded at least ten times. The J gene is TRBJ2-2, the V gene TRBV28, with D perhaps matching TRBD1 or TRBD2 (5 bases each). CDR3 length: 16 amino acids. The germline V and J ends were trimmed by 5 bases and 2 bases, with 15 bases remaining between them. Germline lookup yields CDR1 MDHEN and CDR2 SYDVKM. CDR3 coding DNA: TGTGCCAGCAGTCTCTGGGGGAGTGAAAACACCGGGGAGCTGTTTTTT. This sequence encodes CASSLWGSENTGELFF.

The gene calls are TRBV28 and TRBJ2-3; 7 bases line up with TRBD2. The trim removed 7 bases at V and 1 base at J, leaving 8 bases unmatched. Germline CDR1 is MDHEN and CDR2 is SYDVKM. This CDR3 has 15 residues. As DNA, the CDR3 is TGTGCCAGCACCCCACTTGGGGGGGGCACAGATACGCAGTATTTT. The encoded protein is CASTPLGGGTDTQYF.

This clonotype was counted at least ten times. The chain links TRBV15 to TRBJ2-5; D possibly corresponds to TRBD2 (5 bases). V was pared by 1 base and J by 2 bases, with 14 bases between. This CDR3 region has 16 residues. Per the germline V gene, CDR1 is LNHNV and CDR2 is YYDKDF (reference sequence). Here the CDR3 DNA reads TGTGCCACCAGCAGAGGGTGGCTAGCCGATCAAGAGACCCAGTACTTC. Residues: CATSRGWLADQETQYF. The whole variable domain, remainder taken from reference TRBV15 and TRBJ2-5, is DAMVIQNPRYQVTQFGKPVTLSCSQTLNHNVMYWYQQKSSQAPKLLFHYYDKDFNNEADTPDNFQSRRPNTSFCFLDIRSPGLGDTAMYLCATSRGWLADQETQYFGPGTRLLVL.

This clonotype has only a few counts. The J gene is TRBJ2-3, the V gene TRBV24-1; 9 positions agree with TRBD1. Germline-derived CDR1 and CDR2 are KGHDR and SFDVKD. This CDR3 comprises 16 residues. The ends lost 4 bases at V and 0 bases at J; junction bases unmatched: 4. The CDR3 coding sequence is TGTGCCACCAGTGACCCAGGACAGGGGAGCACAGATACGCAGTATTTT. It translates to CATSDPGQGSTDTQYF.

This clonotype was counted only a few times. The J gene is TRBJ1-5, the V gene TRBV19; TRBD1 agrees at 8 bases. The CDR3 is made up of 17 amino acids. Germline V gene sequence: CDR1 LNHDA, CDR2 SQIVND (reference sequence). Trimming cost V 5 bases and J 7 bases; bases outside gene matches: 16. For the CDR3, the DNA is TGTGCCAGTAGTCCTTTTACCGGGACAGGTCTTCGGCAGCCCCAGCATTTT. As protein: CASSPFTGTGLRQPQHF.

This clonotype was counted at least ten times. The chain recombines TRBV3-1 with TRBJ1-4; 9 positions agree with TRBD1. Per the germline V gene, CDR1 is LGHDT and CDR2 is YNNKEL (reference sequence). With V trimmed by 5 bases and J by 8 bases, 9 bases remained unmatched. There are 15 residues in the CDR3. Here the CDR3 DNA reads TGTGCCAGCAGCTCCTACGGGACAGGGTACGAAAAACTGTTTTTT. This sequence encodes CASSSYGTGYEKLFF.

The chain links TRBV2 to TRBJ1-2; no clear D gene. This CDR3 is 12 amino acids long. Between the trimmed V and J ends, which lost 6 bases and 5 bases, there was a span of 10 bases. CDR1 and CDR2 (germline): SNHLY, FYNNEI. The CDR3 sequence: CASRVGKYGYTF. Here the CDR3 DNA reads TGTGCCAGCAGAGTTGGGAAGTATGGCTACACCTTC.

There are a few counts of this clonotype. The V and J genes are TRBV14 and TRBJ2-7; D perhaps matches TRBD2 (5 bases). V lost 3 bases, J lost 3 bases, and 21 bases lay in between. Germline lookup yields CDR1 SGHDN and CDR2 FVKESK. The CDR3 totals 17 residues. CDR3 in amino acids: CASSHLGYSHEGYEQYF. DNA of the CDR3: TGTGCCAGCAGCCACCTTGGATACAGTCACGAGGGCTACGAGCAGTACTTC.

In its sample, this clonotype was seen a few times. The rearrangement uses TRBV20-1 and TRBJ1-1, with TRBD1 identical over 10 bases. The CDR3 spans 16 residues. Germline CDR1 is DFQATT and CDR2 is SNEGSKA (reference sequence). V lost 5 bases and J lost 3; bases outside the gene matches: 12. The CDR3 region is CSAYTGTGDLYTEAFF. In DNA form, the CDR3 reads TGCAGTGCTTATACCGGGACAGGGGACCTATACACTGAAGCTTTCTTT.

This clonotype was recorded at least ten times. This chain links TRBV20-1 with TRBJ2-1; 8 bases agree with TRBD1. The trim removed 5 bases at V and 8 bases at J, leaving 11 bases unmatched. CDR1 and CDR2 from the germline V gene are DFQATT and SNEGSKA (reference sequence). This CDR3 contains 14 residues. The CDR3, as DNA: TGCAGTGCTCGGTTCATGGACAGGGACCATGAGCAGTTCTTC. Translation gives CSARFMDRDHEQFF.

V usage is TRBV27 and J usage is TRBJ1-5, with D unresolved. Germline V gene data show CDR1 as MNHEY and CDR2 as SMNVEV (reference sequence). This CDR3 comprises 14 residues. V was clipped by 0 bases and J by 4 bases, with 7 bases between them. In DNA form, the CDR3 reads TGTGCCAGCAGTTTATCTTCTTATAATCAGCCCCAGCATTTT. Translating it yields CASSLSSYNQPQHF.

CDR3: CASSPWDRENTEAFF. DNA for the CDR3: TGTGCCAGCAGTCCTTGGGACAGGGAGAACACTGAAGCTTTCTTT. This sequence joins TRBV28 and TRBJ1-1, with TRBD1 matching 9 bases. V was pared by 5 bases and J by 1 base, with 5 bases of the junction left unmatched. CDR3 length: 15 amino acids. The germline CDR1 and CDR2 sequences are MDHEN and SYDVKM.

This clonotype was counted many times. This sequence joins TRBV29-1 and TRBJ2-7; 12 nucleotides match TRBD2. This CDR3 region has 15 residues. Germline CDR1 is SQVTM and CDR2 is ANQGSEA. With V trimmed by 5 bases and J by 4 bases, 9 bases remained unmatched. CDR3 DNA sequence: TGCAGCGTTAACCTAGCGGGAGGGCCTGCGTACGAGCAGTACTTC. Its protein product is CSVNLAGGPAYEQYF.

This clonotype occurred many times. The chain uses TRBV2 and TRBJ2-1; 9 bases match TRBD2. In germline, CDR1 is SNHLY, CDR2 FYNNEI. The CDR3 is made up of 16 amino acids. V lost 1 base and J lost 9; bases outside the gene matches: 10. CDR3 bases: TGTGCCAGCAGTGAAGGTTCCAGCGGGAGGCTCGGTGAGCAGTTCTTC. Translated, it gives CASSEGSSGRLGEQFF.

This clonotype was observed a few times. Being one base from a much bigger clone, this may be a read error. This sequence joins TRBV20-1 and TRBJ2-1; tentatively, D is TRBD2 (5 bases). Germline V lookup: CDR1 DFQATT, CDR2 SNEGSKA (reference sequence). Between the trimmed V and J ends, which lost 1 base and 8 bases, there was a span of 18 bases. The length of the CDR3 is 15 residues. The CDR3 reads CSARAERERKYEQFF. CDR3 nucleotide sequence: TGCAGTGCTAGAGCTGAGAGGGAGCGAAAGTATGAGCAGTTCTTC.

Ten or more counts support this clonotype. The J gene is TRBJ1-2, the V gene TRBV6-1; D possibly corresponds to TRBD1 (6 bases). V lost 5 bases to trimming and J lost 5 bases, with 21 bases between them. Looked up from germline, CDR1 is MNHNS and CDR2 is SASEGT. The CDR3 extends over 16 amino acids. CDR3 coding DNA: TGTGCCAGCAGTTACGGGGGGCGGGGGTCGGGGTATGGCTACACCTTC. Translated, it gives CASSYGGRGSGYGYTF.

This clonotype has ten or more counts. J is TRBJ2-1 and V is TRBV12-3 or TRBV12-4; TRBD2 aligns across 9 bases. CDR3 length equals 15 residues. J gave up 2 bases and V 3 bases, and 2 bases lay outside the gene matches. CDR3 protein: CASSFLAGTYNEQFF. CDR3 nucleotide sequence: TGTGCCAGCAGTTTCCTAGCGGGAACCTACAATGAGCAGTTCTTC.

This clonotype was counted at least ten times. The V gene is TRBV11-2, the J gene TRBJ1-2, with D possibly TRBD1 on 6 matching bases. The CDR3 consists of 11 residues. Trimming took off 7 bases at V and 6 bases at J, with 9 bases between the two ends. Germline assignment: CDR1 SGHAT and CDR2 FQNNGV. Here the CDR3 DNA reads TGTGCCAGCATTGCAGGGGATGGCTACACCTTC. It encodes CASIAGDGYTF.

This clonotype showed up many times. The chain links TRBV27 to TRBJ1-5, with D hard to call. This CDR3 has 12 residues. The V gene lost 1 base and the J gene lost 7 bases, with 5 bases spanning the gap. Germline-derived CDR1 and CDR2 are MNHEY and SMNVEV (reference sequence). CDR3 loop: CASSLLGQPQHF. CDR3 bases: TGTGCCAGCAGTTTATTAGGCCAGCCCCAGCATTTT.

The sample holds a few counts of this clonotype. The chain has TRBV7-2 and TRBJ1-2; 7 bases line up with TRBD1. This CDR3 region has 14 residues. J was trimmed by 2 bases and V by 2 bases; bases with no gene match: 2. Germline V gives CDR1 SGHTA, CDR2 FQGNSA. The DNA for the CDR3 is TGTGCCAGCAGCTTAACAGGGGTGAACTATGGCTACACCTTC. Translation: CASSLTGVNYGYTF.

This clonotype was counted only a few times. The V gene is TRBV3-1, the J gene TRBJ2-2; 10 bases fit TRBD2. The CDR3 spans 14 residues. V shed 5 bases and J 6 bases; nucleotides not matched to a gene: 3. Germline loops: CDR1 LGHDT, CDR2 YNNKEL (reference sequence). As DNA, the CDR3 is TGTGCCAGCAGCAAAGCGGGAGGGCCCGGGGAGCTGTTTTTT. Amino acids: CASSKAGGPGELFF. Together with reference TRBV3-1 and TRBJ2-2, the CDR3 gives the full variable domain: DTAVSQTPKYLVTQMGNDKSIKCEQNLGHDTMYWYKQDSKKFLKIMFSYNNKELIINETVPNRFSPKSPDKAHLNLHINSLELGDSAVYFCASSKAGGPGELFFGEGSRLTVL.

This clonotype was recorded at least ten times. The V and J genes are TRBV20-1 and TRBJ2-6; D not resolved. The CDR3 extends over 17 amino acids. Trimming pared 5 bases from V and 0 bases from J, leaving 17 bases between. Germline V CDR1 and CDR2: DFQATT, SNEGSKA (reference sequence). The chain's CDR3 is CSAESWGLGSGANVLTF. In DNA, the CDR3 is TGCAGTGCTGAATCATGGGGATTAGGCTCTGGGGCCAACGTCCTGACTTTC.

Ten or more counts support this clonotype. The chain joins TRBV20-1 to TRBJ1-2, with 8 bases lining up with TRBD1. The V segment lost 5 bases and the J segment 5 bases; nucleotides outside the gene matches: 7. This CDR3 has 13 amino acids. The germline V gene has CDR1 DFQATT and CDR2 SNEGSKA (reference sequence). CDR3 sequence (DNA): TGCAGTGCTCGACAGGGGAGTCAGTATGGCTACACCTTC. Its protein product is CSARQGSQYGYTF.

V is TRBV20-1 and J is TRBJ2-3; 11 bases align to TRBD2. Per germline, CDR1 DFQATT and CDR2 SNEGSKA (reference sequence). There are 15 residues in the CDR3. With V trimmed by 1 base and J by 3 bases, 3 bases remained unmatched. For the CDR3, the DNA is TGCAGTGCTAGAGGGTCTAGCGGGAGGACAGATACGCAGTATTTT. Amino acids: CSARGSSGRTDTQYF.

This clonotype was seen a few times. The chain uses TRBV5-6 and TRBJ1-4; D is undetermined. Looked up from germline, CDR1 is SGHDT and CDR2 is YYEEEE. Trimming stripped 3 bases from V and 0 bases from J, with 12 bases between. CDR3 length equals 16 residues. The DNA of the CDR3 is TGTGCCAGCAGCTCCGACCTATATGCAACTAATGAAAAACTGTTTTTT. This gives the protein CASSSDLYATNEKLFF.